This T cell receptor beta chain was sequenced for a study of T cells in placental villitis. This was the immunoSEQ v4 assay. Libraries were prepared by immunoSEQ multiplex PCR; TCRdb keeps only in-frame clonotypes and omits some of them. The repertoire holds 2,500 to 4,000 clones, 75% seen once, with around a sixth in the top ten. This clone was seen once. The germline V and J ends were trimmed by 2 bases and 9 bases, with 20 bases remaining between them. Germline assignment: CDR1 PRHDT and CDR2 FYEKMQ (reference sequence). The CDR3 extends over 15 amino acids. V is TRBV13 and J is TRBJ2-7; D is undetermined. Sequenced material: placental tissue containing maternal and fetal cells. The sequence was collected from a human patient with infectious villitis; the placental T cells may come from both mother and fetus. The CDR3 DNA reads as TGTGCCAGCAGCTTAAGATCCGCAGCCCAGTGGGGGCAGTACTTC. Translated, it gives CASSLRSAAQWGQYF.